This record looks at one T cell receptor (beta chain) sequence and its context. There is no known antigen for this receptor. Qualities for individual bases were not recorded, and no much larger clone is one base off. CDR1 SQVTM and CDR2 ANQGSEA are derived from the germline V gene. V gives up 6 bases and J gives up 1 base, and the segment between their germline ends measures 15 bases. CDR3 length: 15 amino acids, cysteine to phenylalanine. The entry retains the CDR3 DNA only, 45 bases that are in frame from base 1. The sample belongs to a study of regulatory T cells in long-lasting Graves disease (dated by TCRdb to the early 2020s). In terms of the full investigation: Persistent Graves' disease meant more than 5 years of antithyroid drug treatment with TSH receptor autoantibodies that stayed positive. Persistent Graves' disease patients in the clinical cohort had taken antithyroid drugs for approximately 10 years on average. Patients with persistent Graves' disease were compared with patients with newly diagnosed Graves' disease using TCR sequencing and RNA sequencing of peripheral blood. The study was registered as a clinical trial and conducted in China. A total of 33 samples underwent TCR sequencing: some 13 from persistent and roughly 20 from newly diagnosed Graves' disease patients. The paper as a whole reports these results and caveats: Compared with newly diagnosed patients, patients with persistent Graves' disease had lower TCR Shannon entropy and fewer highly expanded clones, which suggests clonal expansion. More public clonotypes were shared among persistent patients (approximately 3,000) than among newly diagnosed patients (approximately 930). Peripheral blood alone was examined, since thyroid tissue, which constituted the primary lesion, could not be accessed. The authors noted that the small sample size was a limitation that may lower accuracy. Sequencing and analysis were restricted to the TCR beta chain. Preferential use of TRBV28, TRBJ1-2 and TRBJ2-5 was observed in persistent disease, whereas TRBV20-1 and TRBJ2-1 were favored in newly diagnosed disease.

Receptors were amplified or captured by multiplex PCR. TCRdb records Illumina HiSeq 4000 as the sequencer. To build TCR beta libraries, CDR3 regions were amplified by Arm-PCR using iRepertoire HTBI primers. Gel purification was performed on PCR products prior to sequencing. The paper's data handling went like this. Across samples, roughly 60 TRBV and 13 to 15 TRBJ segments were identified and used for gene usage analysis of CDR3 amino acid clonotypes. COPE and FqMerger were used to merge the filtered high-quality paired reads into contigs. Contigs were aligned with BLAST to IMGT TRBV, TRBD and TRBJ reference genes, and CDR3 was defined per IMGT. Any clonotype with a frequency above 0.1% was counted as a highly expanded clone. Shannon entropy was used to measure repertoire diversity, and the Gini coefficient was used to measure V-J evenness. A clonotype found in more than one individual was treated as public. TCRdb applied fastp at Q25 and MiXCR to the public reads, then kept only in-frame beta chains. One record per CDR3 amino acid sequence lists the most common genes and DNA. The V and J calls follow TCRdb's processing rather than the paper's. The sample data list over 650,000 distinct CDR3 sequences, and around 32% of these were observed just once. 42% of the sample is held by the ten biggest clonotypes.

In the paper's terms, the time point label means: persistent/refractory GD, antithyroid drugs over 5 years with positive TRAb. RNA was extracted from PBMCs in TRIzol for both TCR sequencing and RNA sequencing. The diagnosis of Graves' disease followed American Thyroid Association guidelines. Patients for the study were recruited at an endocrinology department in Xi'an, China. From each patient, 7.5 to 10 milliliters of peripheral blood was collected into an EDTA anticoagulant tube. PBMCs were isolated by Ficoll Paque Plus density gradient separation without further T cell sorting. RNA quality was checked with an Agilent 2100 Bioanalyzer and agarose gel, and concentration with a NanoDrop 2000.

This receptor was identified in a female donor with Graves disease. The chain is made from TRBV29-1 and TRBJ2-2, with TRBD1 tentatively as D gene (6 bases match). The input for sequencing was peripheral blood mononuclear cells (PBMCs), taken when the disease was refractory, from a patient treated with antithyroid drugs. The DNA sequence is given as TGCAGCGTCCGGGTGGGGGCGGAGAACACCGGGGAGCTGTTTTTT. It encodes CSVRVGAENTGELFF.